This passage covers 9 T cell receptor beta chains from one sample sequenced in a study of T cell responses to AZD1222 COVID-19 vaccine. Sequenced by immunoSEQ multiplex PCR; TCRdb stores in-frame clones only, minus some. The data contain 150,000 to 200,000 clones, more than 85% of them singletons. The specimen comprised peripheral blood, sampled on day 0 of AZD1222 vaccination. The origin of the receptors is an adult in good health.

This clone was counted only a few times. The J gene is TRBJ1-1, the V gene TRBV7-6; D is perhaps TRBD1 (5 bases). The V gene's germline CDR1 is SGHVS and CDR2 FNYEAQ. This CDR3 has 15 amino acids. V was shortened by 7 bases and J by 4 bases, with 19 bases between the two germline ends. CDR3 region: CASKRGVAGPTEAFF. Written as DNA, the CDR3 is TGTGCCAGCAAAAGGGGAGTGGCAGGGCCCACTGAAGCTTTCTTT.

The chain has TRBV6-5 and TRBJ1-1; D remains ambiguous. The ends were cut back, 2 bases at V and 1 base at J, with 8 bases in the middle. Looked up from germline, CDR1 is MNHEY and CDR2 is SVGAGI. The CDR3 runs to 14 residues. In nucleotides, the CDR3 is TGTGCCAGCAGTTACGGGCACGGGAACACTGAAGCTTTCTTT. Protein: CASSYGHGNTEAFF.

The rearrangement joins TRBV23-1 to TRBJ1-5, with D unresolved. TRBV23-1 is recorded as an ORF, its role being uncertain. The V end lost 2 bases, the J end lost 0 bases, and 5 bases lay between the germline ends. The CDR3 is 14 amino acids. CDR3 sequence reads: CASSQQSSNQPQHF. The CDR3 DNA follows: TGCGCCAGCAGTCAACAGAGTAGCAATCAGCCCCAGCATTTT.

The V and J genes are TRBV19 and TRBJ1-2; unclear D gene. V gave up 9 bases and J gave up 2 bases, with 13 bases separating them. Germline V CDR1 and CDR2: LNHDA, SQIVND (reference sequence). CDR3 length: 13 amino acids. The CDR3 loop is CASRRQSNYGYTF. Here the CDR3 DNA reads TGTGCCAGCAGGAGGCAGAGCAACTATGGCTACACCTTC.

CDR3 in amino acids: CASSQDFRGTYEQYF. The CDR3 DNA reads TGCGCCAGCAGCCAAGATTTCAGGGGCACCTACGAGCAGTACTTC. V is TRBV4-3 and J is TRBJ2-7; perhaps TRBD1 as D (6 bases). The CDR3 runs to 15 residues. CDR1 is LGHNA, CDR2 YSLEER, per germline. The ends were cut back, 0 bases at V and 2 bases at J, with 11 bases in the middle.

The chain has TRBV27 and TRBJ2-7; either TRBD1 or TRBD2 may fit D (5 bases each). Trimming took 6 bases from V and 5 from J, leaving 14 bases between them. Germline CDR1 reads MNHEY; CDR2 reads SMNVEV (reference sequence). CDR3 length: 13 amino acids. This chain's CDR3 is CASSRVPGDEQYF. In nucleotides, the CDR3 is TGTGCCAGCAGCAGGGTTCCCGGGGACGAGCAGTACTTC.

The rearrangement joins TRBV6-2 or TRBV6-3 to TRBJ1-1; D call uncertain. Germline V lookup: CDR1 MNHEY, CDR2 SVGEGT. This CDR3 comprises 15 residues. With 0 bases removed from V and 1 base from J, the gap between germline ends came to 9 bases. CDR3 nucleotide sequence: TGTGCCAGCAGTTACTCACGGCAGGAGAACACTGAAGCTTTCTTT. Translation: CASSYSRQENTEAFF.

V is TRBV18 and J is TRBJ1-1; 7 bases are a match to TRBD1. Unmatched junction bases numbered 5, after V lost 4 bases and J lost 0 bases. The CDR3 loop spans 15 amino acids. From germline, CDR1 is KGHSH and CDR2 LQKENI. This CDR3 reads CASSRGQEMNTEAFF. CDR3 DNA: TGTGCCAGCTCACGCGGACAGGAGATGAACACTGAAGCTTTCTTT.

The gene calls are TRBV7-6 and TRBJ2-7, with 8 bases identical to TRBD2. This CDR3 has 15 amino acids. Germline loops: CDR1 SGHVS, CDR2 FNYEAQ. The trim removed 5 bases at V and 5 bases at J, leaving 11 bases unmatched. CDR3 residues: CASSPEAGGLDEQYF. The CDR3 bases are TGTGCCAGCAGCCCCGAGGCGGGGGGTCTAGACGAGCAGTACTTC.